The 31 T cell receptor beta chains listed next were all sequenced from one sample in a study of blood T cell repertoires in COVID-19. Libraries were prepared by immunoSEQ multiplex PCR; TCRdb keeps only in-frame clonotypes and omits some of them. The repertoire holds roughly 180,000 clones, with about 85% as singletons. The sequencing input was peripheral blood. The receptors were gathered from an older woman with acute or convalescent COVID-19.

The chain combines TRBV24-1 with TRBJ2-7, with TRBD2 matching over 8 bases. This CDR3 has 16 amino acids. J gave up 7 bases and V 2 bases, and 12 bases lay outside the gene matches. Looked up from germline, CDR1 is KGHDR and CDR2 is SFDVKD. CDR3 sequence: CATSDSGREARGEQYF. CDR3 DNA: TGTGCCACCAGTGATTCGGGGCGGGAGGCCCGAGGGGAGCAGTACTTC.

V is TRBV15 and J is TRBJ1-1; D not resolved. V was clipped by 9 bases and J by 0 bases, with 11 bases between them. Germline CDR1 LNHNV, CDR2 YYDKDF (reference sequence). This CDR3 has 13 amino acids. CDR3: CATSRRLNTEAFF. CDR3 coding DNA: TGTGCCACGAGTAGGAGATTGAACACTGAAGCTTTCTTT. Supplemented by reference TRBV15 and TRBJ1-1, the full variable domain reads DAMVIQNPRYQVTQFGKPVTLSCSQTLNHNVMYWYQQKSSQAPKLLFHYYDKDFNNEADTPDNFQSRRPNTSFCFLDIRSPGLGDTAMYLCATSRRLNTEAFFGQGTRLTVV.

Notes on this clone: The sample has other DNA sequences that encode this CDR3 too. This sequence joins TRBV18 and TRBJ2-1, with 10 bases identical to TRBD2. V trimming: 3 bases; J trimming: 0 bases; junction bases outside the gene matches: 2. The CDR3 has 16 residues. The germline V gene encodes CDR1 KGHSH and CDR2 LQKENI. Written as DNA, the CDR3 is TGTGCCAGCTCACCTAGGACTAGCGGCTCCTACAATGAGCAGTTCTTC. This translates into CASSPRTSGSYNEQFF.

This chain joins TRBV10-2 and TRBJ1-2; 9 bases agree with TRBD1. Germline V gives CDR1 WSHSY, CDR2 SAAADI. This CDR3 has 17 amino acids. The trim removed 3 bases at V and 7 bases at J, leaving 15 bases unmatched. As DNA, the CDR3 is TGCGCCAGCAGTGACGGGCCGGGGGGACAGGGAGCCTCTGGCTACACCTTC. Encoded protein: CASSDGPGGQGASGYTF.

The gene calls are TRBV9 and TRBJ2-3; 7 nucleotides agree with TRBD2. This CDR3 contains 15 residues. Germline trimming cut 3 bases from V and 0 bases from J; bases unmatched to any gene: 4. Germline lookup yields CDR1 SGDLS and CDR2 YYNGEE. CDR3 sequence (DNA): TGTGCCAGCAGCGAAACTAGCGCCAGCACAGATACGCAGTATTTT. Translation gives CASSETSASTDTQYF.

This chain joins TRBV10-3 and TRBJ2-1, with TRBD1 matching 7 bases. J lost 0 bases, V lost 10 bases, and 15 bases had no gene match. The germline gives CDR1 ENHRY, CDR2 SYGVKD. The length of the CDR3 is 17 residues. CDR3 sequence reads: CATKKSGTDASYNEQFF. CDR3 coding DNA: TGTGCCACGAAGAAGTCCGGGACAGATGCCTCCTACAATGAGCAGTTCTTC.

The V gene is TRBV6-5, the J gene TRBJ1-2, with TRBD1 identical over 9 bases. The length of the CDR3 is 15 residues. Germline V gene sequence: CDR1 MNHEY, CDR2 SVGAGI. V gave up 7 bases and J gave up 1 base; unmatched junction bases: 7. CDR3 amino acids: CASNQGQGLNYGYTF. CDR3 sequence (DNA): TGTGCCAGCAACCAGGGACAGGGTCTTAACTATGGCTACACCTTC.

The rearrangement uses TRBV23-1 and TRBJ2-7, with a weak D call TRBD1 (6 bases). TRBV23-1 is identified as an open reading frame with a role that is uncertain. V lost 4 bases to trimming and J lost 11 bases, with 18 bases between them. The CDR3 consists of 13 residues. The CDR3 spells CASSRQDLLGKYV. CDR3 DNA sequence: TGCGCCAGCAGTCGACAGGACCTATTAGGAAAGTACGTC.

The sample holds one count of this clone. The rearrangement joins TRBV29-1 to TRBJ1-1; D remains ambiguous. Germline V gene data show CDR1 as SQVTM and CDR2 as ANQGSEA. V lost 2 bases to trimming and J lost 1 base, with 14 bases between them. The CDR3 runs 15 residues. DNA of the CDR3: TGCAGCGTTGAACGCAGGATAGAAAGGAACACTGAAGCTTTCTTT. This sequence encodes CSVERRIERNTEAFF.

The gene calls are TRBV7-2 and TRBJ1-2, with 8 bases identical to TRBD1. This CDR3 is built from 14 residues. The V and J ends lost 2 bases and 6 bases, in that order; junction bases with no gene match: 5. Germline loops: CDR1 SGHTA, CDR2 FQGNSA. The CDR3 DNA follows: TGTGCCAGCAGCTTAAGGCCGACAGGGGATGGCTACACCTTC. It yields the protein CASSLRPTGDGYTF.

V is TRBV24-1 and J is TRBJ1-1; no firm D call. The germline V and J ends were trimmed by 2 bases and 2 bases, with 5 bases remaining between them. The germline V gene encodes CDR1 KGHDR and CDR2 SFDVKD. The CDR3 loop spans 13 amino acids. CDR3 loop: CATSDWHNTEAFF. The DNA of the CDR3 is TGTGCCACCAGTGATTGGCACAACACTGAAGCTTTCTTT.

This chain uses TRBV11-3 with TRBJ2-7; 7 bases map to TRBD2. J gave up 4 bases and V 1 base, and 4 bases lay outside the gene matches. Germline V gene lookup returns CDR1 SGHNT and CDR2 YENEEA. The CDR3 spans 14 residues. As DNA, the CDR3 is TGTGCCAGCAGCTTAGGCGGGAGCACATACGAGCAGTACGTC. Translated: CASSLGGSTYEQYV.

The chain employs TRBV5-1 and TRBJ2-3; 8 nucleotides align to TRBD2. V was clipped by 4 bases and J by 0 bases; unmatched bases: 1. This CDR3 contains 14 residues. Germline V gene data show CDR1 as SGHRS and CDR2 as YFSETQ. CDR3 DNA: TGCGCCAGCAGCCCTAGCGGGAGCACAGATACGCAGTATTTT. Residues: CASSPSGSTDTQYF.

This chain links TRBV6-5 with TRBJ2-1, with TRBD2 identical over 11 bases. The CDR3 has 15 amino acids. V shed 7 bases and J 7 bases; nucleotides not matched to a gene: 9. Germline assignment: CDR1 MNHEY and CDR2 SVGAGI. CDR3 sequence (DNA): TGTGCCAGCACTCGAGCGAGACTAGCGGGGAATGAGCAGTTCTTC. Translated: CASTRARLAGNEQFF.

The chain links TRBV24-1 to TRBJ2-3; maybe TRBD2 (6 bases). Germline assignment: CDR1 KGHDR and CDR2 SFDVKD. V was shortened by 3 bases and J by 5 bases, with 14 bases between the two germline ends. The CDR3 is 15 residues long. The chain's CDR3 is CATSDLGGDGDTQYF. In DNA, the CDR3 is TGTGCCACCAGTGATCTGGGGGGAGATGGAGATACGCAGTATTTT.

The V and J genes are TRBV28 and TRBJ1-5, with D possibly being TRBD1 (6 bases). The CDR3 covers 12 residues. CDR1 is MDHEN, CDR2 SYDVKM, per germline. Trimming shortened V by 6 bases and J by 9 bases, and 12 bases separated the two germline ends. CDR3 sequence (DNA): TGTGCCAGCAGGGAAGGGGGTGGGCCCCAGCATTTT. The encoded protein is CASREGGGPQHF.

J is TRBJ2-3 and V is TRBV4-2; D remains unclear. V lost 0 bases, J lost 8 bases, and 9 bases lay in between. Germline lookup yields CDR1 LGHNA and CDR2 YNFKEQ. The CDR3 spans 13 residues. CDR3 residues: CASSQEPSGTQYF. The CDR3 DNA follows: TGTGCCAGCAGCCAAGAGCCCAGTGGTACGCAGTATTTT.

J is TRBJ2-5 and V is TRBV13; D perhaps matches TRBD2 (6 bases). V was shortened by 2 bases and J by 4 bases, with 14 bases between the two germline ends. The germline V gene encodes CDR1 PRHDT and CDR2 FYEKMQ (reference sequence). There are 15 residues in the CDR3. The CDR3 region has the DNA TGTGCCAGCAGCTTAAGGAGGGAGAGGGTAGAGACCCAGTACTTC. Protein: CASSLRRERVETQYF.

This chain joins TRBV5-1 and TRBJ2-1; perhaps TRBD2 as D (6 bases). Trimming cost V 0 bases and J 10 bases, with 14 bases left between them. Germline CDR1 reads SGHRS; CDR2 reads YFSETQ. The CDR3 is made up of 14 amino acids. CDR3 sequence reads: CASSLVGGTAEQFF. The CDR3 nucleotides are TGCGCCAGCAGCTTGGTGGGGGGAACTGCCGAGCAGTTCTTC.

The count of this clone is one. This sequence joins TRBV18 and TRBJ1-6, with TRBD1 matching over 9 bases. The CDR3 covers 15 residues. Germline V gives CDR1 KGHSH, CDR2 LQKENI. Trimming cost V 6 bases and J 10 bases; bases outside gene matches: 10. The CDR3 DNA sequence: TGTGCCAGCTCCCCAAGGGACAGGGACCTATCACCCCTCCACTTT. It is translated as CASSPRDRDLSPLHF.

CDR3 protein: CASSKGVGEKLFF. The CDR3 DNA follows: TGTGCCAGTAGTAAAGGGGTCGGTGAAAAACTGTTTTTT. The V and J genes are TRBV19 and TRBJ1-4; D possibly corresponds to TRBD1 (5 bases). In germline, CDR1 is LNHDA, CDR2 SQIVND (reference sequence). V was clipped by 4 bases and J by 7 bases, with 10 bases between them. This CDR3 is built from 13 residues.

The chain couples TRBV2 to TRBJ2-5; the match to TRBD2 covers 13 bases. V lost 3 bases to trimming and J lost 6 bases; unmatched junction nucleotides: 10. The CDR3 extends over 17 amino acids. The germline V gene has CDR1 SNHLY and CDR2 FYNNEI. The CDR3 DNA reads TGTGCCAGCAGTGACGCGGTACTAGCGGGAGGGCCGAAGACCCAGTACTTC. Translated: CASSDAVLAGGPKTQYF.

The rearrangement uses TRBV19 and TRBJ1-2; possible D gene TRBD1, 6 bases. V lost 6 bases to trimming and J lost 3 bases, with 11 bases between them. This CDR3 is 13 amino acids long. Per the germline V gene, CDR1 is LNHDA and CDR2 is SQIVND (reference sequence). CDR3 sequence (DNA): TGTGCCAGTAGCACCGCAGGGGACTATGGCTACACCTTC. It specifies CASSTAGDYGYTF.

This clone was observed a single time. The chain employs TRBV12-5 and TRBJ2-1, with 9 bases matching TRBD2. From germline, CDR1 is LGHNT and CDR2 FRNRAP. V shed 6 bases, J shed 6 bases, and the junction held 12 bases outside the gene matches. CDR3 size: 16 residues. The CDR3 DNA sequence: TGTGCTAGTGGACCTCTTATTAGCGGGAGCGGCAATGAGCAGTTCTTC. Translating it yields CASGPLISGSGNEQFF.

V gene TRBV9 combines with J gene TRBJ1-6; 8 bases fit TRBD1. CDR3 size: 14 residues. The V segment lost 4 bases and the J segment 7 bases; nucleotides outside the gene matches: 4. Germline CDR1 SGDLS, CDR2 YYNGEE. The CDR3 spells CASSTTGANSPLHF. The CDR3 nucleotides read TGTGCCAGCAGCACGACAGGGGCAAATTCACCCCTCCACTTT.

The rearrangement uses TRBV9 and TRBJ2-3; 7 bases fit TRBD2. This CDR3 comprises 15 residues. Germline V gene data show CDR1 as SGDLS and CDR2 as YYNGEE. The junction had 9 bases not matched to a gene; V was cut back by 3 bases and J by 5 bases. CDR3 region: CASSESSGGGDTQYF. In DNA, the CDR3 is TGTGCCAGCAGCGAATCCTCGGGAGGAGGAGATACGCAGTATTTT.

The chain links TRBV28 to TRBJ1-2; no reliable D call. The germline V and J ends were trimmed by 3 bases and 8 bases, with 10 bases remaining between them. CDR3 length: 12 amino acids. CDR1 MDHEN and CDR2 SYDVKM come from the germline V gene. The CDR3 sequence: CASSFSLKGYTF. The CDR3 DNA follows: TGTGCCAGCAGTTTCTCTCTAAAAGGCTACACCTTC.

V gene TRBV28 combines with J gene TRBJ2-7; the match to TRBD1 covers 7 bases. CDR3 length equals 14 residues. Trimming removed 5 bases from V and 9 bases from J; junction bases left unmatched: 13. In germline, CDR1 is MDHEN, CDR2 SYDVKM. CDR3 in DNA: TGTGCCAGCAGTACCGGACAGGTTCCCCAAGGGCAGTACTTC. It is translated as CASSTGQVPQGQYF.

V and J are TRBV10-3 and TRBJ2-7; the D gene is possibly TRBD1 (5 bases). V lost 11 bases and J 4 bases, leaving 15 bases between the germline ends. Germline V lookup: CDR1 ENHRY, CDR2 SYGVKD. CDR3 size: 12 residues. CDR3 region: CASSRGGYEQYF. CDR3 nucleotide sequence: TGTGCCTCCTCAAGGGGTGGATACGAGCAGTACTTC.

The rearrangement uses TRBV11-2 and TRBJ2-1, with 11 bases identical to TRBD2. The germline V gene has CDR1 SGHAT and CDR2 FQNNGV. The CDR3 is made up of 15 amino acids. V trimming: 4 bases; J trimming: 9 bases; junction bases outside the gene matches: 8. DNA of the CDR3: TGTGCCAGCAGCTCCACTAGCGGGAGTAGGGGTGAGCAGTTCTTC. Its protein is CASSSTSGSRGEQFF.

The V and J genes are TRBV25-1 and TRBJ1-2; 9 bases agree with TRBD1. The CDR3 extends over 15 amino acids. J lost 8 bases, V lost 0 bases, and 7 bases had no gene match. Looked up from germline, CDR1 is MGHDK and CDR2 is SYGVNS. CDR3 region: CASSEYTVQGAGYTF. CDR3 in DNA: TGTGCCAGCAGTGAATATACGGTACAGGGGGCAGGCTACACCTTC.